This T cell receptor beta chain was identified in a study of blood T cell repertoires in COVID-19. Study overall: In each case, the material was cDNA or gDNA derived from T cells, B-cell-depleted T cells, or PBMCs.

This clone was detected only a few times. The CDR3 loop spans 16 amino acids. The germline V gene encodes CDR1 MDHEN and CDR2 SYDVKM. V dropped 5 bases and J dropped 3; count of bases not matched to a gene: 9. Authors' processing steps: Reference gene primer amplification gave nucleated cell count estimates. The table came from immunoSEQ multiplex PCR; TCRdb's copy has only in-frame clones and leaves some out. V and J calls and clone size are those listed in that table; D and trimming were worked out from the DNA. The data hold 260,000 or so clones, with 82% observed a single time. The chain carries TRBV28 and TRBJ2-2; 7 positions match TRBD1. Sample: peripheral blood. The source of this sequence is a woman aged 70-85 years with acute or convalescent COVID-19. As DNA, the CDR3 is TGTGCCAGCAGTCTATCGGGGACAGCATACACCGGGGAGCTGTTTTTT. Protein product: CASSLSGTAYTGELFF.